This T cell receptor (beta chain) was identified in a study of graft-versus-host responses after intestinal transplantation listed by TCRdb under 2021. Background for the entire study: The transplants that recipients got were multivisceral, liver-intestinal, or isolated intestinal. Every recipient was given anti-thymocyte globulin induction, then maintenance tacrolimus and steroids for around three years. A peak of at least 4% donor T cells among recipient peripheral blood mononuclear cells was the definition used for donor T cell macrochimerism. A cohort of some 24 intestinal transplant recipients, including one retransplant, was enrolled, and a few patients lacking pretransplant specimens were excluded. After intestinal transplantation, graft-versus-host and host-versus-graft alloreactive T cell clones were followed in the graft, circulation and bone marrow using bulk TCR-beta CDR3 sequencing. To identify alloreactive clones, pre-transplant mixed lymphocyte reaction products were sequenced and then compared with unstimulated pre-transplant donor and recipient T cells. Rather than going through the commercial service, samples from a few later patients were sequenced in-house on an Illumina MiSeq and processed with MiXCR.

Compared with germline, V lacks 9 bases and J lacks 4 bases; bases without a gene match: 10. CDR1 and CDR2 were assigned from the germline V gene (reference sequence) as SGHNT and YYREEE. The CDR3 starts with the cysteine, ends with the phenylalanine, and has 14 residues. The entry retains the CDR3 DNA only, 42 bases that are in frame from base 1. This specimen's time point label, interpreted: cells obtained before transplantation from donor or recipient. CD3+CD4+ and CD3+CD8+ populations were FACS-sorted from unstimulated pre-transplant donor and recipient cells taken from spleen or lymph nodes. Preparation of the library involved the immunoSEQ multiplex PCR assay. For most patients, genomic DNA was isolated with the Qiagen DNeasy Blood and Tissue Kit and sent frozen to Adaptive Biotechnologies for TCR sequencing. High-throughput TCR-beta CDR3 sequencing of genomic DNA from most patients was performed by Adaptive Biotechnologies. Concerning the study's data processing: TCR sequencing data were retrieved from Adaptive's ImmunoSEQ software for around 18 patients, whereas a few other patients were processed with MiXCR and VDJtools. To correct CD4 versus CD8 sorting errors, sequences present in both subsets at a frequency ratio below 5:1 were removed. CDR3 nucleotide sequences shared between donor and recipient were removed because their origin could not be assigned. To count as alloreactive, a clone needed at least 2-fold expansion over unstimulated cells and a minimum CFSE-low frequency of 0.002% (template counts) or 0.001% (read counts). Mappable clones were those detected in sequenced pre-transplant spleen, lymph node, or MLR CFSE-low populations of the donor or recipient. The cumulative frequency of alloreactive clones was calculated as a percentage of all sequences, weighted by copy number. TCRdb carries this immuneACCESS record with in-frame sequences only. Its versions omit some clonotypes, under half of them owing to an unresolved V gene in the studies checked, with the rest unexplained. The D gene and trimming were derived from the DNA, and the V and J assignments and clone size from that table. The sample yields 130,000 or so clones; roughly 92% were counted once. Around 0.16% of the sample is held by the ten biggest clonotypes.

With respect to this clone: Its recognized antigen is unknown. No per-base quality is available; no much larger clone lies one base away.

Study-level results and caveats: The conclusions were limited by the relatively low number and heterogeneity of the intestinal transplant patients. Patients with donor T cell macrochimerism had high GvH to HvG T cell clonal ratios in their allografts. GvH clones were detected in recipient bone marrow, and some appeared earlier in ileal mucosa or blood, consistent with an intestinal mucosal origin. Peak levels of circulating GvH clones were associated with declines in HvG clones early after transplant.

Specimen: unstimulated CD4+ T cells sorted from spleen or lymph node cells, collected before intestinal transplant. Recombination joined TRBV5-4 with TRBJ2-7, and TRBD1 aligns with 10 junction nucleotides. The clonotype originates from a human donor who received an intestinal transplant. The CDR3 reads CATGLRTGGYEQYF. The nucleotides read TGTGCCACCGGATTGAGGACAGGGGGTTACGAGCAGTACTTC.